This record concerns one T cell receptor (beta chain) sequence. What it recognizes is unknown. These data belong to a study of EBV T-cell therapy then PD-1 blockade in nasopharyngeal carcinoma. Described treatment: AdE1-LMPpoly-expanded autologous EBV-specific T-cell therapy followed by anti-PD-1 nivolumab. V was shortened by 0 bases and J by 0 bases, with 8 bases between the two germline ends. Germline CDR1 is LGHNA and CDR2 is YSLEER. This CDR3 has 15 residues. Method: immunoSEQ multiplex PCR; TCRdb's copy keeps in-frame clones and lacks some. The sample holds about 17,000 clones, roughly 84% seen once.

This TCR was recovered from a man aged 35-49 years with nasopharyngeal carcinoma. This chain uses TRBV4-3 with TRBJ1-2; D unclear. The sequenced sample was CD8+ T cells from blood, obtained at day 0 from a patient whose treatment included autologous EBV-specific T cells and nivolumab. The CDR3 reads CASSQEAVANYGYTF. CDR3 nucleotides: TGCGCCAGCAGCCAAGAGGCGGTAGCTAACTATGGCTACACCTTC.